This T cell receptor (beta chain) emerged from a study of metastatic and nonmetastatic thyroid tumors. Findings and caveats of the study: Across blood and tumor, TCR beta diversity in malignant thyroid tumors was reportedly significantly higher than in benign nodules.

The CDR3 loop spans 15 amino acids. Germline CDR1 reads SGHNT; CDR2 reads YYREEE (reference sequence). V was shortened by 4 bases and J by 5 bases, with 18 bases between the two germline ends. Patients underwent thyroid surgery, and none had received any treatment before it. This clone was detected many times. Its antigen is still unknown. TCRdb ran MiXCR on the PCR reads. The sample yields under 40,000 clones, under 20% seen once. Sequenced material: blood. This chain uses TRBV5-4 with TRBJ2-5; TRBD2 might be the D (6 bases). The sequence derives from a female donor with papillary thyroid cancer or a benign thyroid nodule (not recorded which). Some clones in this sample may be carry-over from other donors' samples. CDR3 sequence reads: CASSRQGGAMETQYF. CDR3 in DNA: TGTGCCAGCAGCCGTCAGGGAGGTGCGATGGAGACCCAGTACTTC.